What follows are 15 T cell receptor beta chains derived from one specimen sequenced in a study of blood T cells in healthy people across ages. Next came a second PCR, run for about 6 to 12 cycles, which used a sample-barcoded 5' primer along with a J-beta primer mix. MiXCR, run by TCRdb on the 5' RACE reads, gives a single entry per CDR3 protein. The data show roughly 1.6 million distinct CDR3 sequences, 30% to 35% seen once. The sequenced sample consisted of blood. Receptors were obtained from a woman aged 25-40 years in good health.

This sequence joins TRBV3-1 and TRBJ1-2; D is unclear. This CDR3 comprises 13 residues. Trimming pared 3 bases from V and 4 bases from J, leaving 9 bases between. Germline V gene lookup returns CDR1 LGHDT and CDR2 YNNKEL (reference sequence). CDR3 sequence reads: CASSQSGFYGYTF. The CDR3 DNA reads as TGTGCCAGCAGCCAGTCCGGCTTCTATGGCTACACCTTC.

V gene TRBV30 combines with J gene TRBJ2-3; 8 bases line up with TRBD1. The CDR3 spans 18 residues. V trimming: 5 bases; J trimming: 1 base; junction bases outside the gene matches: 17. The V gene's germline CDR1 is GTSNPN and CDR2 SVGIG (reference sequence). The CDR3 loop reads CAWRPPPHRGEGTDTQYF. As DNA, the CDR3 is TGTGCCTGGCGCCCCCCCCCACACAGGGGGGAAGGCACAGATACGCAGTATTTT. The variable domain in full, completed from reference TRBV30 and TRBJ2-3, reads SQTIHQWPATLVQPVGSPLSLECTVEGTSNPNLYWYRQAAGRGLQLLFYSVGIGQISSEVPQNLSASRPQDRQFILSSKKLLLSDSGFYLCAWRPPPHRGEGTDTQYFGPGTRLTVL.

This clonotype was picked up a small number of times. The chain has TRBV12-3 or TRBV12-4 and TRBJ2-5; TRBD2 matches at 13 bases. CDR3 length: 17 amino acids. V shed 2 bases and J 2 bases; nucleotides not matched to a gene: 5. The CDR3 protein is CASSLREGLAGQETQYF. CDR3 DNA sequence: TGTGCCAGCAGTTTACGAGAGGGACTAGCGGGGCAAGAGACCCAGTACTTC.

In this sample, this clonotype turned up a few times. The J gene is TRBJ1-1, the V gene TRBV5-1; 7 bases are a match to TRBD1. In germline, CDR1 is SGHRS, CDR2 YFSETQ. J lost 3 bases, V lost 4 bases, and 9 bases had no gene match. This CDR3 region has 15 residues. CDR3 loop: CASSVDRRGDTEAFF. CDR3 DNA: TGCGCCAGCAGCGTGGACAGGCGAGGGGACACTGAAGCTTTCTTT.

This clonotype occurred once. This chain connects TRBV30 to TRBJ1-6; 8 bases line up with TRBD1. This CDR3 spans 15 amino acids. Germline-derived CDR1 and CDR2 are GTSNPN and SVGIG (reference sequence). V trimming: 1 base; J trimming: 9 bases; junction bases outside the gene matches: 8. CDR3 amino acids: CAWSGTGMSGSPLHF. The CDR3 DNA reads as TGTGCCTGGAGTGGGACAGGGATGTCCGGTTCACCCCTCCACTTT.

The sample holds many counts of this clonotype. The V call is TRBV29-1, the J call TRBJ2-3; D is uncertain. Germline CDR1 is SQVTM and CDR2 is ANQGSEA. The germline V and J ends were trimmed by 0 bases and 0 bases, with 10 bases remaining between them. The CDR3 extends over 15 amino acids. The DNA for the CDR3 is TGCAGCGTTGAAGATAGGGCCAGTAGCACAGATACGCAGTATTTT. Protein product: CSVEDRASSTDTQYF.

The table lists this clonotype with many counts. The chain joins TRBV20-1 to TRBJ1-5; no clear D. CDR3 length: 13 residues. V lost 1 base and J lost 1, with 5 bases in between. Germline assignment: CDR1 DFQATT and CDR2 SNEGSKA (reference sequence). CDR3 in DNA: TGCAGTGCTAGAGTGGCAAGCAATCAGCCCCAGCATTTT. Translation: CSARVASNQPQHF.

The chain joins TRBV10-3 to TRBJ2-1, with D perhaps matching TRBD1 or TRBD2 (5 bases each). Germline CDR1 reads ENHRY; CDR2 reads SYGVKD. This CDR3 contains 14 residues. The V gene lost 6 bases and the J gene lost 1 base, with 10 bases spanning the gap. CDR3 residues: CAIRRDLSYNEQFF. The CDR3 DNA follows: TGTGCCATCAGAAGGGACCTATCCTACAATGAGCAGTTCTTC.

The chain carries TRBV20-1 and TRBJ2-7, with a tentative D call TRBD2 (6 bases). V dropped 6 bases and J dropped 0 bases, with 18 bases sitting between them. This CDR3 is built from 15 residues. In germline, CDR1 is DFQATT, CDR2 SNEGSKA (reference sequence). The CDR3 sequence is CSARPGLHSSYEQYF. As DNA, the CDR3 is TGCAGTGCCAGACCGGGACTCCACAGCTCCTACGAGCAGTACTTC.

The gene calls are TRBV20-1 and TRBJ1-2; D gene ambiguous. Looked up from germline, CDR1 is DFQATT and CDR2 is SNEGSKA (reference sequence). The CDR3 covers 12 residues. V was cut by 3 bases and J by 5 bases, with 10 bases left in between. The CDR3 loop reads CSARPTTYGYTF. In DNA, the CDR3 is TGCAGTGCTAGGCCGACAACTTATGGCTACACCTTC.

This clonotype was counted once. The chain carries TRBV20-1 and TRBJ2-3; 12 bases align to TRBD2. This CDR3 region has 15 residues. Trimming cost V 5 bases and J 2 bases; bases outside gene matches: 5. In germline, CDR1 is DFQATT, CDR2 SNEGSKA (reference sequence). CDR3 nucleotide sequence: TGCAGTGCTTCAACTAGCGGGGGGTACACAGATACGCAGTATTTT. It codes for CSASTSGGYTDTQYF.

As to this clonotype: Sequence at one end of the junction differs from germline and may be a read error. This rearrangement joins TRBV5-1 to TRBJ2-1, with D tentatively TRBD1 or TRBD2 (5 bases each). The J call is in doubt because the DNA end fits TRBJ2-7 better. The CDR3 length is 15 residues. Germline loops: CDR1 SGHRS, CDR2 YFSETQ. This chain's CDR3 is CTSSLDGGILWEQYF. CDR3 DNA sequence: TGCACCAGCAGCTTGGATGGGGGTATTCTGTGGGAGCAGTACTTC.

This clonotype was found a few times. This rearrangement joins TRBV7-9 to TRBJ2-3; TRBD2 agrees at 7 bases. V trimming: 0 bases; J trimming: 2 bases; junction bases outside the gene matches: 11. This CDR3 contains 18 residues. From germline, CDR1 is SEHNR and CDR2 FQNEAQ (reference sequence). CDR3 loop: CASSLAKGTNRLTDTQYF. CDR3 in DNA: TGTGCCAGCAGCTTAGCGAAGGGGACTAACAGACTCACAGATACGCAGTATTTT.

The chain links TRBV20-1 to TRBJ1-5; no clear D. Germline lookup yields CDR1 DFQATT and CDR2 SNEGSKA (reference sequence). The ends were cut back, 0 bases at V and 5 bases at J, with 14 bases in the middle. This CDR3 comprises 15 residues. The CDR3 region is CSARDQGLDHQPQHF. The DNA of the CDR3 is TGCAGTGCTAGAGATCAAGGCCTTGACCATCAGCCCCAGCATTTT.

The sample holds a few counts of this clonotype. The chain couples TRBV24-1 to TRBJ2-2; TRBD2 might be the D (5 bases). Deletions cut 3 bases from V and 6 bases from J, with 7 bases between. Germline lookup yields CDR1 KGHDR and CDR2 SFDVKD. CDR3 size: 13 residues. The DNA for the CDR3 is TGTGCCACCAGTGATACTAGTCCCGGGGAGCTGTTTTTT. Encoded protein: CATSDTSPGELFF.